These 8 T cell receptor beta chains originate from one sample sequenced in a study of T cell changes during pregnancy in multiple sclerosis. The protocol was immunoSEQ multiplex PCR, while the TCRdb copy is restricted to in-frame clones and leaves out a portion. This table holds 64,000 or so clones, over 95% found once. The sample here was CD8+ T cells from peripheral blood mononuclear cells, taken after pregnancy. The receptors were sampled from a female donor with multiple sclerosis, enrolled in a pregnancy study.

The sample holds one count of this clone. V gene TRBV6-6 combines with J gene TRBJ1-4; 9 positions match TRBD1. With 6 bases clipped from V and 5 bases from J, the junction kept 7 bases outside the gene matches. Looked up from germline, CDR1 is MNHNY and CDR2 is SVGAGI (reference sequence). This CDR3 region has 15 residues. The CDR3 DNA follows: TGTGCCAGCAGGGGGGTTGGGACAGGGAATGAAAAACTGTTTTTT. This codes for CASRGVGTGNEKLFF.

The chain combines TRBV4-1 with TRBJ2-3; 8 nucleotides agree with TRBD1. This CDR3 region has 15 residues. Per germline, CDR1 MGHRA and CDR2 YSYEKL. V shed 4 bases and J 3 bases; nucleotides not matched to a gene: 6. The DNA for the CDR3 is TGCGCCAGCAGCCTACCGGGACAGGCTACAGATACGCAGTATTTT. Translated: CASSLPGQATDTQYF.

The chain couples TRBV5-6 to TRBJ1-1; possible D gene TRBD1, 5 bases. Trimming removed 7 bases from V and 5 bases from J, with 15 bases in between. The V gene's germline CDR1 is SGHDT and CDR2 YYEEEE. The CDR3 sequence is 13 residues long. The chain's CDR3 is CASSSLGGTEAFF. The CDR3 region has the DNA TGTGCCAGCTCCTCATTGGGGGGGACTGAAGCTTTCTTT.

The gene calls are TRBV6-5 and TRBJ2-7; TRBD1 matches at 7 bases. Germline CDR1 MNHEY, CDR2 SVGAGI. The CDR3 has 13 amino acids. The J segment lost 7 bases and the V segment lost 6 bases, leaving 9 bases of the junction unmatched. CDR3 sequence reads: CASRPRGIEEQYF. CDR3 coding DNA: TGTGCCAGCAGGCCCAGGGGGATAGAGGAGCAGTACTTC.

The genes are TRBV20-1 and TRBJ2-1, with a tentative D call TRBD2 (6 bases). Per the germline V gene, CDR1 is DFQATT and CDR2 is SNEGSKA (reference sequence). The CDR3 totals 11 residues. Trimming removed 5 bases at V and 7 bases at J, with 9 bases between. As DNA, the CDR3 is TGCAGTGCTGCGGGAACGAATGAGCAGTTCTTC. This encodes CSAAGTNEQFF.

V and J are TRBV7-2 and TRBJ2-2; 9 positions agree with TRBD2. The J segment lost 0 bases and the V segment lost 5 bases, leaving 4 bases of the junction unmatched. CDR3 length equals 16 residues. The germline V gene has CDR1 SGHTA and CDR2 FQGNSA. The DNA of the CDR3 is TGTGCCAGCAGCGCGACTAGCGGAGCGAACACCGGGGAGCTGTTTTTT. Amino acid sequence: CASSATSGANTGELFF.

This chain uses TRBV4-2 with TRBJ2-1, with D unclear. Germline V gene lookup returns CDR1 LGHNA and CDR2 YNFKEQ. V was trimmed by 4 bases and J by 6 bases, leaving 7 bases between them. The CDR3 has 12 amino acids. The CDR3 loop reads CASSPVRNEQFF. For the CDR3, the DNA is TGTGCCAGCAGCCCGGTACGCAATGAGCAGTTCTTC.

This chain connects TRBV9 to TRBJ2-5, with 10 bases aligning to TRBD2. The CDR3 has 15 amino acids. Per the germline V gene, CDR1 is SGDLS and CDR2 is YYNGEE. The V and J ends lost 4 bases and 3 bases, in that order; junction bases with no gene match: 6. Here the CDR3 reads CASSLTSGWEETQYF. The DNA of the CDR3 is TGTGCCAGCAGCCTGACTAGCGGGTGGGAAGAGACCCAGTACTTC. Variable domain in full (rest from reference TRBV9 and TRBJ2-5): DSGVTQTPKHLITATGQRVTLRCSPRSGDLSVYWYQQSLDQGLQFLIQYYNGEERAKGNILERFSAQQFPDLHSELNLSSLELGDSALYFCASSLTSGWEETQYFGPGTRLLVL.